This paragraph reports one TCR beta chain. As processed by the authors: Reference gene primer amplification yielded estimated nucleated cell counts. Clones were read by immunoSEQ multiplex PCR, and TCRdb kept only the in-frame ones, dropping some. V, J and clone size are those of that table, while D and trimming were read from the DNA. The sample contains roughly 150,000 clones, about 85% of which appear only once. This record comes from a study of blood T cell repertoires in COVID-19. On the study more broadly: Samples representing acute and convalescent COVID-19 were sourced from the United States, Italy and Spain. Nucleic acid was either cDNA or gDNA, and it came from T cells, B-cell-depleted T cells, or PBMCs.

The germline CDR1 and CDR2 sequences are SEHNR and FQNEAQ (reference sequence). Trimming left V 1 base short and J 4 bases short, with 11 bases between. The CDR3 loop spans 15 amino acids. The V and J genes are TRBV7-9 and TRBJ1-5, with D perhaps TRBD1 (5 bases). This sequence was found in a woman aged 70-85 years with acute or convalescent COVID-19. Sequenced input: peripheral blood. The CDR3 DNA follows: TGTGCCAGCAGCTTAGAGGCGGGGGGAAATCAGCCCCAGCATTTT. Its translation: CASSLEAGGNQPQHF.